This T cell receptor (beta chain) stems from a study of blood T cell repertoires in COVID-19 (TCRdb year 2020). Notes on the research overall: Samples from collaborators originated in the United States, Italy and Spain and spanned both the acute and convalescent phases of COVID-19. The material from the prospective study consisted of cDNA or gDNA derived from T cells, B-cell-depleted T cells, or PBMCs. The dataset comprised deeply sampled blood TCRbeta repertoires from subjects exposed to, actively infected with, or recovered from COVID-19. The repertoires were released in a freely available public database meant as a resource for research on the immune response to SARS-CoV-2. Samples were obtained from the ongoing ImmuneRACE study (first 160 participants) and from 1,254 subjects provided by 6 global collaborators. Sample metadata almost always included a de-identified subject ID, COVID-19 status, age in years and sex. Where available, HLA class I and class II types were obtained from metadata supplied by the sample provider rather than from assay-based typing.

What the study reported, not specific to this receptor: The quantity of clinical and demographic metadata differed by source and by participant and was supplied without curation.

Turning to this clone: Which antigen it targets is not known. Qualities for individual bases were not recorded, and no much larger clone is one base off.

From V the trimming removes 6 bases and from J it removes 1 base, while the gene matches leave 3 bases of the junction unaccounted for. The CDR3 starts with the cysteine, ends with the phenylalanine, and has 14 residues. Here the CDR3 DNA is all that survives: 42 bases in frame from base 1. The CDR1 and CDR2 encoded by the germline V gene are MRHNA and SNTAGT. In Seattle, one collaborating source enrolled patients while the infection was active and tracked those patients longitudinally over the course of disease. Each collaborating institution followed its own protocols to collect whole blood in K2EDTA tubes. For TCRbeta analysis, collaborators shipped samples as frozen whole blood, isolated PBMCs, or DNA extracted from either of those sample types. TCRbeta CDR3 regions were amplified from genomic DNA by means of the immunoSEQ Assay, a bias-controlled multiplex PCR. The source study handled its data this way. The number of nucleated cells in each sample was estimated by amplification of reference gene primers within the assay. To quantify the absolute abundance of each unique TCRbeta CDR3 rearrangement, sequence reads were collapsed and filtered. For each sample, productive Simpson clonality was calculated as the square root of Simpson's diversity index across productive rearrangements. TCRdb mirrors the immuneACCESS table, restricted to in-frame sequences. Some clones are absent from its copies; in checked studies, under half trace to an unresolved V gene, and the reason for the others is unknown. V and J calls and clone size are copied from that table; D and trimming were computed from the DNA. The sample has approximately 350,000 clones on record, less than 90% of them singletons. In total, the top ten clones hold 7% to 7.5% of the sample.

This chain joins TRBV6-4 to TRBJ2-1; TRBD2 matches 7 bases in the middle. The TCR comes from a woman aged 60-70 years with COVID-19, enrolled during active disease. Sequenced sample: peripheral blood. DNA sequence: TGTGCCAGCAGCTATAGCGGGTCCTACAATGAGCAGTTCTTC. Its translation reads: CASSYSGSYNEQFF.